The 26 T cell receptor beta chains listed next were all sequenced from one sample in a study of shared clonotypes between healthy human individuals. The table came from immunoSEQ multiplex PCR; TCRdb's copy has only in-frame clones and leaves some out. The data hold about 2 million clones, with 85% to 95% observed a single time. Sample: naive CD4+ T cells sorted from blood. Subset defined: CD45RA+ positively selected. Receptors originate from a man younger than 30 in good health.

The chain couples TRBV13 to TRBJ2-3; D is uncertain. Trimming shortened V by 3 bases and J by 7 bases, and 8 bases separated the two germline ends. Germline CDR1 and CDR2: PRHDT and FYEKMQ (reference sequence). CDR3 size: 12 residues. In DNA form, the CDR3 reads TGTGCCAGCAGCTTCGAGCAATATACGCAGTATTTT. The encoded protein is CASSFEQYTQYF.

The CDR3 region is CASSQGSTGTQPQHF. CDR3 nucleotide sequence: TGTGCCAGCTCACAGGGATCGACAGGGACCCAGCCCCAGCATTTT. The chain employs TRBV18 and TRBJ1-5, with TRBD1 matching 7 bases. In germline, CDR1 is KGHSH, CDR2 LQKENI. Trimming at V came to 4 bases and at J to 7 bases, leaving 10 bases not matched to a gene. The CDR3 sequence is 15 residues long.

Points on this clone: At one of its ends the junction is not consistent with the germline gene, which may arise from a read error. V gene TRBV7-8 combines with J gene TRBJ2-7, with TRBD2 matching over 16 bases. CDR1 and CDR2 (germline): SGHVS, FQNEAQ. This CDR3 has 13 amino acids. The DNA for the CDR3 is TGTGCCAGCAGTAGGGGACTAGCGGGAGGGCCCCACTTC. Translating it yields CASSRGLAGGPHF. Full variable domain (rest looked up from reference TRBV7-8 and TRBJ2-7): GAGVSQSPRYKVAKRGQDVALRCDPISGHVSLFWYQQALGQGPEFLTYFQNEAQLDKSGLPSDRFFAERPEGSVSTLKIQRTQQEDSAVYLCASSRGLAGGPHFGPGTRLTVT.

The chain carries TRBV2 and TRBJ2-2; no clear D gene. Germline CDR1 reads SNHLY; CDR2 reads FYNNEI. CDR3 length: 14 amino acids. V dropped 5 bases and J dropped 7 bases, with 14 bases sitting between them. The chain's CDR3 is CASSPNTFSGELFF. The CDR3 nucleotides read TGTGCCAGCAGTCCAAATACCTTTAGCGGGGAGCTGTTTTTT.

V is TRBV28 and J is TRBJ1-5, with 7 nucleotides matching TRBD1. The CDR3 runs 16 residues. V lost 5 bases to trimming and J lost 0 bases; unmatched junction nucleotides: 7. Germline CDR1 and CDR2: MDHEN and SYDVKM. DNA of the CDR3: TGTGCCAGCAGTCATGGACAGGCTTATAGCAATCAGCCCCAGCATTTT. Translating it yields CASSHGQAYSNQPQHF.

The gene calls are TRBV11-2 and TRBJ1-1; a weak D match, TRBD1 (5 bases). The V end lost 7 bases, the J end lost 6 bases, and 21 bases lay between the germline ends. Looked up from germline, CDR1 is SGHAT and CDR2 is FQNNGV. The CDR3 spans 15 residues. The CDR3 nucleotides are TGTGCCAGCATCCACCGCGGCAGGGCTGTGTCTGAAGCTTTCTTT. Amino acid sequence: CASIHRGRAVSEAFF.

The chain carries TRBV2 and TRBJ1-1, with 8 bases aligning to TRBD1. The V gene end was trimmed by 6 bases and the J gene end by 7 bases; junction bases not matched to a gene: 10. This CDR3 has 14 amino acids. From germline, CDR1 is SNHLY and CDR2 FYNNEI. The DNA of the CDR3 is TGTGCCAGCAGGGGGCCCAGGGGGCGCGTTGAAGCTTTCTTT. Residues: CASRGPRGRVEAFF. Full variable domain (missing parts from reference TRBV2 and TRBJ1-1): EPEVTQTPSHQVTQMGQEVILRCVPISNHLYFYWYRQILGQKVEFLVSFYNNEISEKSEIFDDQFSVERPDGSNFTLKIRSTKLEDSAMYFCASRGPRGRVEAFFGQGTRLTVV.

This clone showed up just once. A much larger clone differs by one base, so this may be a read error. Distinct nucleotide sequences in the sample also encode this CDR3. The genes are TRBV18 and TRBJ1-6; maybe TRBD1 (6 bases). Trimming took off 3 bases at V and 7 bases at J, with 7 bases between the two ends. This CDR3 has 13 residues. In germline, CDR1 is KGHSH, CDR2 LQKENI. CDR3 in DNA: TGTGCCAGCTCACCGGACAGAAATTCACCCCTCCACTTT. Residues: CASSPDRNSPLHF.

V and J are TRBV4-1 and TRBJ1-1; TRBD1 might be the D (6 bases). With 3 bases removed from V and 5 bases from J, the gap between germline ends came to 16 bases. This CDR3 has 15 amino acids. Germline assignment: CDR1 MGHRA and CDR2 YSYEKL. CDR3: CASSQYTGIRTEAFF. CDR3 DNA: TGCGCCAGCAGCCAGTATACAGGGATCAGAACTGAAGCTTTCTTT.

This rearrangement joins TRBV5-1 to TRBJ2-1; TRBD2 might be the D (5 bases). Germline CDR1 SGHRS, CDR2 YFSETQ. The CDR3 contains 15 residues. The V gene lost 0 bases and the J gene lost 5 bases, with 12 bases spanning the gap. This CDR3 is CASSLAVSANNEQFF. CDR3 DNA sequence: TGCGCCAGCAGCTTGGCCGTTAGCGCCAACAATGAGCAGTTCTTC.

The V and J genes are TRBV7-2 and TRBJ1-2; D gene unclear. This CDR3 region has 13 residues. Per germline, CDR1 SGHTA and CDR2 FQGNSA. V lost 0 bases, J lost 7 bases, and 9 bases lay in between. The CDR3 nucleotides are TGTGCCAGCAGCTTAGCGCTGCGGGGTGGCTACACCTTC. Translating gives CASSLALRGGYTF.

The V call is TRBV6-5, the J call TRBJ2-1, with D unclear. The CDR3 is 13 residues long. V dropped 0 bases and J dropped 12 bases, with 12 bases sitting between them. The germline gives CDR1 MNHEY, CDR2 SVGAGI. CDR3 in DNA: TGTGCCAGCAGTTACTCCCTTGGGGTAGGGCAGTTCTTC. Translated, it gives CASSYSLGVGQFF.

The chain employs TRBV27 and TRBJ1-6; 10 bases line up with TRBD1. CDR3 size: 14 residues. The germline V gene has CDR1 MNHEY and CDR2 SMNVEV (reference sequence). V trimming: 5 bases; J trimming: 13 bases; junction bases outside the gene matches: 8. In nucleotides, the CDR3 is TGTGCCAGCAGTCGGGGACAGGGGACCGGGCCCCTCCACTTT. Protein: CASSRGQGTGPLHF.

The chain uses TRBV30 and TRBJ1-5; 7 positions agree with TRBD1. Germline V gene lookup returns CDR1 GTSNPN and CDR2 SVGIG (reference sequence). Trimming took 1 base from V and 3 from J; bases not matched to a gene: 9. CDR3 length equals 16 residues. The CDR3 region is CAWSGKTGVFNQPQHF. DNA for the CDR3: TGTGCCTGGAGTGGAAAAACAGGGGTCTTCAATCAGCCCCAGCATTTT.

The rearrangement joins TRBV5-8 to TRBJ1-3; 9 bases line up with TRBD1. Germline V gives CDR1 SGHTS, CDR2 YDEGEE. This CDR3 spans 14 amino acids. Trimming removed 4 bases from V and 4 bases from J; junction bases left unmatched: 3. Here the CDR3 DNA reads TGTGCCAGCAGCACCGGACAGGGGGGAAACACCATATATTTT. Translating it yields CASSTGQGGNTIYF.

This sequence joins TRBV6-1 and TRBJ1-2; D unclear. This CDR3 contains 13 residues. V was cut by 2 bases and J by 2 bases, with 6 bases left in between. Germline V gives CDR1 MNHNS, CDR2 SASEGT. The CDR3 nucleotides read TGTGCCAGCAGTGAATGGACCAACTATGGCTACACCTTC. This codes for CASSEWTNYGYTF.

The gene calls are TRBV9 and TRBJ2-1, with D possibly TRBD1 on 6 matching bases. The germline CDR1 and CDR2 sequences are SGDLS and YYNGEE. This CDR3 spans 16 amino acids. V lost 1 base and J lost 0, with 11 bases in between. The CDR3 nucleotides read TGTGCCAGCAGCGTATTTCTGGACAGCTCCTACAATGAGCAGTTCTTC. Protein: CASSVFLDSSYNEQFF.

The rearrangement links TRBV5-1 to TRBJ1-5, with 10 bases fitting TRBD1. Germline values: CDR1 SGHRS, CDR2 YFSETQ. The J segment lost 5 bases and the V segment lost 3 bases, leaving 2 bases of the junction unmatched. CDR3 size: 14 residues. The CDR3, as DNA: TGCGCCAGCAGCTGGACAGGGGGGGATCAGCCCCAGCATTTT. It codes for CASSWTGGDQPQHF.

This chain's CDR3 is CASSQGSYEQYF. The CDR3 bases are TGCGCCAGCAGTCAGGGGTCCTACGAGCAGTACTTC. The V and J genes are TRBV5-1 and TRBJ2-7, with D possibly being TRBD1 (6 bases). Between the trimmed V and J ends, which lost 5 bases and 1 base, there was a span of 7 bases. The CDR3 consists of 12 residues. Per germline, CDR1 SGHRS and CDR2 YFSETQ.

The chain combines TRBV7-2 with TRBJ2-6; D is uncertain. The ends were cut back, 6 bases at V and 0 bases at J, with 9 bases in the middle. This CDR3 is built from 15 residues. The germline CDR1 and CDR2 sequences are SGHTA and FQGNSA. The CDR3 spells CASREEPSGANVLTF. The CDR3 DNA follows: TGTGCCAGCAGAGAAGAACCCTCTGGGGCCAACGTCCTGACTTTC.

Here the CDR3 DNA reads TGTGCCAGCAGTTCTATCCCAATGCAGGACAATGAGCAGTTCTTC. The encoded protein is CASSSIPMQDNEQFF. The chain has TRBV28 and TRBJ2-1; D unresolved. CDR3 size: 15 residues. The V gene lost 4 bases and the J gene lost 5 bases, with 15 bases spanning the gap. CDR1 is MDHEN, CDR2 SYDVKM, per germline.

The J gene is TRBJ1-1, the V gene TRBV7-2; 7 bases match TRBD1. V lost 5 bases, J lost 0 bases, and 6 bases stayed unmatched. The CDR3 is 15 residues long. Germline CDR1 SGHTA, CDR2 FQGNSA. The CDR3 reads CASSITGAVNTEAFF. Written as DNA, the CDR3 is TGTGCCAGCAGCATCACAGGGGCCGTGAACACTGAAGCTTTCTTT.

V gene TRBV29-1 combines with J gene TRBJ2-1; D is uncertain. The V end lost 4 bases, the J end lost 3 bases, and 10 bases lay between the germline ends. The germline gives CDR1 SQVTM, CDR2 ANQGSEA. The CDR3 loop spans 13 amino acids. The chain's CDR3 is CSVVHSHYNEQFF. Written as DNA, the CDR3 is TGCAGCGTTGTTCACAGCCACTACAATGAGCAGTTCTTC.

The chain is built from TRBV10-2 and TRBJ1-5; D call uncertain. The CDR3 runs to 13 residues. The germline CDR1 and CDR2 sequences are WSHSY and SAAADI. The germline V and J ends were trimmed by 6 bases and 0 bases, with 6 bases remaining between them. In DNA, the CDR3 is TGCGCCAGCAGCTCCAATAGCAATCAGCCCCAGCATTTT. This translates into CASSSNSNQPQHF.

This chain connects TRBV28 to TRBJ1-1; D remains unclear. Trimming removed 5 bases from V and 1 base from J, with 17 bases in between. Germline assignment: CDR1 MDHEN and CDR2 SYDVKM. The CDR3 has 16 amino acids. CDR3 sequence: CASSVPSMTKNTEAFF. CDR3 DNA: TGTGCCAGCAGTGTTCCCTCAATGACTAAGAACACTGAAGCTTTCTTT.

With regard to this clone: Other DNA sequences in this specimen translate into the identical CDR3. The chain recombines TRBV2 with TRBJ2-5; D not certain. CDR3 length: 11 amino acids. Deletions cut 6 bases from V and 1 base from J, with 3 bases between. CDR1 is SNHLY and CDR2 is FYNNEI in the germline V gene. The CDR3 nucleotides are TGTGCCAGCAGCCCCCAAGAGACCCAGTACTTC. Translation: CASSPQETQYF.